Following are 4 T cell receptor beta chains from one sample sequenced in a study of shared clonotypes between healthy human individuals. In the naive CD8 group, cells lacked CD45RO and were positively selected for CCR7, so terminally differentiated effector memory CD45RA+ cells were left out. The repertoire was sequenced with immunoSEQ multiplex PCR; TCRdb's copy has only in-frame clones and lacks some. The sample yields about 820,000 clones, about 91% seen once. The sequencing input was naive CD8+ T cells sorted from blood. The receptors come from a man aged 30 to 39 in good health.

V usage is TRBV29-1 and J usage is TRBJ2-3; 8 nucleotides align to TRBD1. Unmatched junction bases numbered 3, after V lost 3 bases and J lost 4 bases. The CDR3 sequence is 13 residues long. Per germline, CDR1 SQVTM and CDR2 ANQGSEA. The CDR3 DNA is TGCAGCGTTGAGGCAGGGGGCGCAGATACGCAGTATTTT. This encodes CSVEAGGADTQYF.

The V call is TRBV7-9, the J call TRBJ2-2; D uncertain. V lost 1 base to trimming and J lost 1 base, with 7 bases between them. Germline V gives CDR1 SEHNR, CDR2 FQNEAQ (reference sequence). This CDR3 contains 15 residues. This chain's CDR3 is CASSLDVLNTGELFF. The CDR3 nucleotides read TGTGCCAGCAGCTTAGACGTTTTGAACACCGGGGAGCTGTTTTTT. The full variable domain, rest sourced from reference TRBV7-9 and TRBJ2-2, is DTGVSQNPRHKITKRGQNVTFRCDPISEHNRLYWYRQTLGQGPEFLTYFQNEAQLEKSRLLSDRFSAERPKGSFSTLEIQRTEQGDSAMYLCASSLDVLNTGELFFGEGSRLTVL.

This chain uses TRBV4-3 with TRBJ2-7, with 7 bases that match TRBD2. The CDR3 contains 15 residues. Germline V gene sequence: CDR1 LGHNA, CDR2 YSLEER. Trimming at V came to 4 bases and at J to 2 bases, leaving 8 bases not matched to a gene. The CDR3 nucleotides are TGCGCCAGCAGCCCCGGGAGGACCTTCCCCTACGAGCAGTACTTC. Translated: CASSPGRTFPYEQYF.

This clone was seen a single time. This chain links TRBV4-1 with TRBJ2-1; D may be TRBD2 (6 bases). This CDR3 has 15 residues. Trimming took off 5 bases at V and 1 base at J, with 12 bases between the two ends. Germline V gene sequence: CDR1 MGHRA, CDR2 YSYEKL. The CDR3 nucleotides read TGCGCCAGCAGCGCCGGACTATCGTCCTACAATGAGCAGTTCTTC. Its protein is CASSAGLSSYNEQFF.